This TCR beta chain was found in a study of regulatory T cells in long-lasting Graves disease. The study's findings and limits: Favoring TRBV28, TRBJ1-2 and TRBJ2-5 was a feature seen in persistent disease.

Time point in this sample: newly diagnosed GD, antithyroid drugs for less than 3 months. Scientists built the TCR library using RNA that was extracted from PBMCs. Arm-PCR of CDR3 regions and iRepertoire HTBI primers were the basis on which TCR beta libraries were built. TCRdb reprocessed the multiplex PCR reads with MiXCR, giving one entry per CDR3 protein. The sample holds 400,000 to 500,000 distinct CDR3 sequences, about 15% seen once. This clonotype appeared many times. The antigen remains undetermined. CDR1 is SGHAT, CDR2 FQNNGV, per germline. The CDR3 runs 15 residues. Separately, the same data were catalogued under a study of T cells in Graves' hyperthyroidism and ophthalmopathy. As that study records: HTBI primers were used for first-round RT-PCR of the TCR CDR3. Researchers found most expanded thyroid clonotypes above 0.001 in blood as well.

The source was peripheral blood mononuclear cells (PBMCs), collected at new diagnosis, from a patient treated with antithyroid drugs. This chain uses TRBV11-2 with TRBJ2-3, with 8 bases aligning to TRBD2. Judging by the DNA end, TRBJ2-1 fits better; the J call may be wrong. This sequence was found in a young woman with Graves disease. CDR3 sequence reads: CASSRGWSREAEQFF. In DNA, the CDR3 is TGTGCCAGCAGTCGCGGTTGGTCGCGGGAGGCTGAGCAGTTCTTC.